This entry lists 21 T cell receptor beta chains sequenced from one sample in a study of blood T cell repertoires in COVID-19. Profiling relied on immunoSEQ multiplex PCR, and the TCRdb table lists in-frame clones only, not all of them. The sample holds 200,000 to 250,000 clones, approximately 78% seen once. Sequencing was performed on peripheral blood. The receptors stem from a woman in her 40s with acute or convalescent COVID-19.

This chain uses TRBV4-3 with TRBJ1-1; tentatively, D is TRBD1 (5 bases). The length of the CDR3 is 15 residues. Trimming took 4 bases from V and 1 from J, leaving 13 bases between them. CDR1 LGHNA and CDR2 YSLEER come from the germline V gene. The CDR3 reads CASSPMAGRNTEAFF. The CDR3 DNA is TGCGCCAGCAGCCCTATGGCAGGGCGGAACACTGAAGCTTTCTTT.

The V and J genes are TRBV11-2 and TRBJ1-1; 11 nucleotides align to TRBD1. The CDR3 spans 15 residues. V was clipped by 4 bases and J by 4 bases; unmatched bases: 5. Per germline, CDR1 SGHAT and CDR2 FQNNGV. CDR3 region: CASSSGQGVSTEAFF. The CDR3 region has the DNA TGTGCCAGCAGCTCGGGACAGGGGGTAAGCACTGAAGCTTTCTTT.

This rearrangement joins TRBV10-3 to TRBJ2-3; D possibly corresponds to TRBD1 (8 bases). There are 15 residues in the CDR3. CDR1 and CDR2 from the germline V gene are ENHRY and SYGVKD. Deletions cut 7 bases from V and 3 bases from J, with 17 bases between. The CDR3 reads CAINEKQGGTDTQYF. For the CDR3, the DNA is TGTGCCATCAACGAGAAACAGGGGGGGACAGATACGCAGTATTTT.

This clone showed up just a few times. The chain couples TRBV11-3 to TRBJ2-1, with TRBD2 identical over 14 bases. Germline trimming cut 4 bases from V and 4 bases from J; bases unmatched to any gene: 12. The CDR3 consists of 19 residues. Germline lookup yields CDR1 SGHNT and CDR2 YENEEA. CDR3 sequence reads: CASSSGLAGAGGLYNEQFF. The CDR3 nucleotides read TGTGCCAGCAGCTCGGGACTAGCGGGAGCGGGGGGGTTATACAATGAGCAGTTCTTC.

J is TRBJ2-1 and V is TRBV2, with 14 bases that match TRBD2. CDR3 size: 15 residues. Trimming took 5 bases from V and 7 from J; bases not matched to a gene: 4. Germline CDR1 is SNHLY and CDR2 is FYNNEI. The DNA of the CDR3 is TGTGCCAGCAGTTGGACTAGCGGGGGGAGGAATGAGCAGTTCTTC. Its translation: CASSWTSGGRNEQFF.

The CDR3 reads CASKGAPNAPEAQYF. DNA of the CDR3: TGTGCCAGTAAAGGGGCCCCTAATGCCCCAGAGGCGCAGTATTTT. The chain is built from TRBV19 and TRBJ2-3, with D tentatively TRBD1 (5 bases). Trimming cost V 7 bases and J 10 bases, with 24 bases left between them. The germline V gene has CDR1 LNHDA and CDR2 SQIVND (reference sequence). This CDR3 is 15 amino acids long.

This clone appeared a single time. V is TRBV2 and J is TRBJ1-1; D is unclear. The CDR3 is 14 amino acids. Germline V gives CDR1 SNHLY, CDR2 FYNNEI. V lost 5 bases and J lost 5, with 15 bases in between. CDR3 nucleotides: TGTGCCAGCAGTCAGGAAAGATCACAGACTGAAGCTTTCTTT. It translates to CASSQERSQTEAFF. Full variable domain (missing parts from reference TRBV2 and TRBJ1-1): EPEVTQTPSHQVTQMGQEVILRCVPISNHLYFYWYRQILGQKVEFLVSFYNNEISEKSEIFDDQFSVERPDGSNFTLKIRSTKLEDSAMYFCASSQERSQTEAFFGQGTRLTVV.

The rearrangement joins TRBV19 to TRBJ1-1; 9 bases align to TRBD1. V trimming: 3 bases; J trimming: 1 base; junction bases outside the gene matches: 12. Germline loops: CDR1 LNHDA, CDR2 SQIVND (reference sequence). This CDR3 region has 18 residues. The CDR3 is CASSMGRRDRVSNTEAFF. The CDR3 region has the DNA TGTGCCAGTAGTATGGGTCGGCGGGACAGGGTATCGAACACTGAAGCTTTCTTT.

The rearrangement joins TRBV4-3 to TRBJ2-1, with TRBD2 matching over 10 bases. This CDR3 spans 18 amino acids. Germline V CDR1 and CDR2: LGHNA, YSLEER. The V segment lost 4 bases and the J segment 2 bases; nucleotides outside the gene matches: 11. CDR3 DNA: TGCGCCAGCAGCCCCCGTGCTAGCGGGAGAGACGCCTACAATGAGCAGTTCTTC. Residues: CASSPRASGRDAYNEQFF.

This clone has a handful of counts. This chain connects TRBV15 to TRBJ2-1; tentatively, D is TRBD1 (7 bases). V lost 0 bases to trimming and J lost 5 bases, with 14 bases between them. Looked up from germline, CDR1 is LNHNV and CDR2 is YYDKDF (reference sequence). CDR3 size: 16 residues. This CDR3 is CATSRDQTGRNNEQFF. CDR3 coding DNA: TGTGCCACCAGCAGAGATCAGACAGGGAGGAACAATGAGCAGTTCTTC.

The chain recombines TRBV7-7 with TRBJ2-7; TRBD1 aligns across 7 bases. Germline CDR1 and CDR2: SSHAT and FNYEAQ (reference sequence). The CDR3 runs to 13 residues. After removal of 0 bases from V and 5 bases from J, the junction contained 1 base not matched to a gene. The CDR3 is CASSLAGGDEQYF. In nucleotides, the CDR3 is TGTGCCAGCAGCTTAGCAGGGGGCGACGAGCAGTACTTC.

The chain links TRBV6-2 or TRBV6-3 to TRBJ2-3; a possible D gene is TRBD2 (5 bases). The CDR3 covers 15 residues. Per the germline V gene, CDR1 is MNHEY and CDR2 is SVGEGT. V lost 4 bases and J lost 8, with 19 bases in between. The DNA of the CDR3 is TGTGCCAGCAGTTCCTTCTACGCTGCGGGCGTTACGCAGTATTTT. This translates into CASSSFYAAGVTQYF.

A few counts support this clone. The J gene is TRBJ1-2, the V gene TRBV6-2 or TRBV6-3; D is perhaps TRBD1 (5 bases). Germline CDR1 reads MNHEY; CDR2 reads SVGEGT. Trimming took 4 bases from V and 13 from J, leaving 22 bases between them. The CDR3 covers 14 residues. CDR3 residues: CASSSTAWDFRFTF. For the CDR3, the DNA is TGTGCCAGCAGTTCGACCGCGTGGGACTTTCGTTTCACCTTC.

This rearrangement joins TRBV27 to TRBJ1-2, with 8 bases identical to TRBD1. Trimming removed 7 bases from V and 3 bases from J; junction bases left unmatched: 10. The germline V gene encodes CDR1 MNHEY and CDR2 SMNVEV (reference sequence). This CDR3 region has 15 residues. CDR3 sequence (DNA): TGTGCCAGCACCCTAAGAGGGACAGGATACTATGGCTACACCTTC. This translates into CASTLRGTGYYGYTF.

The chain employs TRBV6-2 or TRBV6-3 and TRBJ1-1, with D unclear. CDR1 is MNHEY and CDR2 is SVGEGT in the germline V gene. The length of the CDR3 is 12 residues. V lost 3 bases and J lost 6, with 8 bases in between. CDR3 amino acids: CASSYPQAEAFF. Written as DNA, the CDR3 is TGTGCCAGCAGTTATCCCCAGGCTGAAGCTTTCTTT.

Concerning this clone: At the DNA level, this CDR3 is encoded by other sequences in the same sample as well. The rearrangement links TRBV6-6 to TRBJ2-1; TRBD2 agrees at 10 bases. The germline V gene has CDR1 MNHNY and CDR2 SVGAGI (reference sequence). This CDR3 contains 15 residues. V shed 0 bases, J shed 6 bases, and the junction held 2 bases outside the gene matches. The CDR3 protein is CASSYSASGGNEQFF. The CDR3 bases are TGTGCCAGCAGTTACTCGGCTAGCGGGGGCAATGAGCAGTTCTTC.

The chain is built from TRBV5-4 and TRBJ2-7; D ambiguous. Between the trimmed V and J ends, which lost 0 bases and 3 bases, there was a span of 7 bases. Germline-derived CDR1 and CDR2 are SGHNT and YYREEE (reference sequence). This CDR3 is 13 amino acids long. This CDR3 reads CASSLDLFYEQYF. CDR3 bases: TGTGCCAGCAGCTTGGACCTATTCTACGAGCAGTACTTC.

The rearrangement joins TRBV2 to TRBJ2-7; 8 nucleotides agree with TRBD1. Germline trimming cut 3 bases from V and 1 base from J; bases unmatched to any gene: 2. The CDR3 totals 14 residues. CDR1 SNHLY and CDR2 FYNNEI come from the germline V gene. CDR3 sequence (DNA): TGTGCCAGCAGTGATAGGACAGGGTCCTACGAGCAGTACTTC. Translated, it gives CASSDRTGSYEQYF.

The V and J genes are TRBV11-2 and TRBJ2-1, with TRBD1 identical over 7 bases. Trimming removed 6 bases from V and 4 bases from J; junction bases left unmatched: 9. This CDR3 region has 15 residues. Germline assignment: CDR1 SGHAT and CDR2 FQNNGV. This CDR3 reads CASSLTGVEYNEQFF. The CDR3, as DNA: TGTGCCAGCAGTTTAACAGGGGTGGAATACAATGAGCAGTTCTTC.

This chain joins TRBV20-1 and TRBJ1-1; no definite D call. The germline V gene encodes CDR1 DFQATT and CDR2 SNEGSKA (reference sequence). This CDR3 has 11 amino acids. V lost 5 bases, J lost 2 bases, and 6 bases lay in between. The DNA of the CDR3 is TGCAGTGCTCCGTATAACACTGAAGCTTTCTTT. Encoded protein: CSAPYNTEAFF.

The rearrangement links TRBV3-1 (or the pseudogene TRBV3-2) to TRBJ2-7; D not resolved. The germline V gene has CDR1 LGHDT and CDR2 YNNKEL (reference sequence). CDR3 length: 14 residues. V lost 1 base, J lost 1 base, and 8 bases lay in between. This CDR3 reads CASSQVRRSYEQYF. CDR3 in DNA: TGTGCCAGCAGCCAAGTTCGCAGGTCCTACGAGCAGTACTTC.